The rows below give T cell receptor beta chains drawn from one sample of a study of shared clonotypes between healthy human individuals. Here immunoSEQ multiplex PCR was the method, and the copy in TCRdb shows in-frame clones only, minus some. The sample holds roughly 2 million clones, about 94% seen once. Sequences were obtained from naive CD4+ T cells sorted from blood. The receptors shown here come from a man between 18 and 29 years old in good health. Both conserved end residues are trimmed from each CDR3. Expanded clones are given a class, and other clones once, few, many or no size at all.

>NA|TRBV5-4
ASSSRGRGTDTQY
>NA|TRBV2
ASRDTSGGYTGELF
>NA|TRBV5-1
ASSLIFSGDEQF
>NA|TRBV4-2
ASSQARQAAGANVLT
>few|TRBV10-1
ASSEFRLGGYT
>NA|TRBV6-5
ASRGGGNQPQH
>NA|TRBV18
ASSPRDREYDEQF
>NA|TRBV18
ASLGPGGAGVDEQY
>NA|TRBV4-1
ASSRESLAGGPIQY
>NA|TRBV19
ASRRVAGTDTQY
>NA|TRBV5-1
ASSLRTGLISGNTIY
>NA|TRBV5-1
ASRPQPQYGYT
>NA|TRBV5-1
ASSEGVGEQF
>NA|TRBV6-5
ASSGDGTRNTEAF
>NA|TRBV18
ASSPEGETQY
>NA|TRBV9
ASSVGSGGDTEAF
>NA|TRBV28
ASSLEGSGEAF
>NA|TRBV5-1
ASSPGKGAESTGELF
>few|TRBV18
ASSPSANANYGYT
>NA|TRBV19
ASSTGTGFYEQY
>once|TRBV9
ASSQPGLAGQKETQY
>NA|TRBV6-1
ASSEPPFQETQY
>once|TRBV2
ASSGSGFGYT
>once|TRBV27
ASSLRGLPNEKLF
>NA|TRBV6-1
ASSGQGPPAADTQY
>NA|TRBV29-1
SVEMGNEQF
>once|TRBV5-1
ASSLAYPLTDTQY